This T cell receptor (beta chain) was observed in a study of vaccination and CD4 T cells after COVID-19. Sequencing of DNA taken from cultured CD4+ T cells relied on the Oncomine TCR Beta short-read assay. TCRdb processed the PCR reads anew with MiXCR; each CDR3 protein has one entry. The sample consists of some 12,000 distinct CDR3 sequences, about half of them appearing once. The treatment: roughly 11-day PBMC culture with coronavirus spike peptide pools or control peptides (ViraFEST assay). Regarding this clonotype: What it recognizes is unknown.

Germline loops: CDR1 KGHDR, CDR2 SFDVKD. The CDR3 is made up of 13 amino acids. V dropped 8 bases and J dropped 2 bases, with 9 bases sitting between them. The sample comprised CD4+ T cells from blood, cultured in vitro. The chain combines TRBV24-1 with TRBJ2-1, with D possibly TRBD1 on 6 matching bases. This clonotype was obtained from a human donor who had recovered from COVID-19. The CDR3 DNA is TGTGCCACCAAACACAGGGCCTACAATGAGCAGTTCTTC. It yields the protein CATKHRAYNEQFF.